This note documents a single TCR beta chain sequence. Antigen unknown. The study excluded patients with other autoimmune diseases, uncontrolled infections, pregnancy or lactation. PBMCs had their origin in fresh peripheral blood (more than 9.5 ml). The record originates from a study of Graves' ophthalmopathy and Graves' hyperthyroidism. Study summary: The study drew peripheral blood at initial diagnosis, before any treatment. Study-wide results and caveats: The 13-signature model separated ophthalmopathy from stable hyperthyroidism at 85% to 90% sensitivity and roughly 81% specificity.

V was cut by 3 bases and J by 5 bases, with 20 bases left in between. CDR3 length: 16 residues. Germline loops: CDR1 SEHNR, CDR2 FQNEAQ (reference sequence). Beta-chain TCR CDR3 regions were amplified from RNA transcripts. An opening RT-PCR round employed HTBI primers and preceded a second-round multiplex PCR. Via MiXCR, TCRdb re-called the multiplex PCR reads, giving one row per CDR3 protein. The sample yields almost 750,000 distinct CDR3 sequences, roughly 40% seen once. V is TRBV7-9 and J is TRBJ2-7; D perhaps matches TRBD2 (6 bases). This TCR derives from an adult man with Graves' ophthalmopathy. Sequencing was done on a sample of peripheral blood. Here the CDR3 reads CASSLAGGSPGNEQYF. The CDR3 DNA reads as TGTGCCAGCAGCTTGGCCGGAGGGAGCCCAGGCAACGAGCAGTACTTC.